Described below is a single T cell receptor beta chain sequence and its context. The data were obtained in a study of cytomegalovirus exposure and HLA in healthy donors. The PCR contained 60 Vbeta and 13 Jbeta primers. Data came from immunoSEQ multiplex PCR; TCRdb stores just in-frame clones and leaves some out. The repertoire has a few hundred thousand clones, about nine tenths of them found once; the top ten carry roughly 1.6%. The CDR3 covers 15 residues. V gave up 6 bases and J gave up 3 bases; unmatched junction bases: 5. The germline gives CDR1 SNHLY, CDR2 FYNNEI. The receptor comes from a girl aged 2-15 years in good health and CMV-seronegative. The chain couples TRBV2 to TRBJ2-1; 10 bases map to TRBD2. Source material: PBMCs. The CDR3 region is CASSYLAGDYNEQFF. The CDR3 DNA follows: TGTGCCAGCAGCTATCTAGCGGGAGACTACAATGAGCAGTTCTTC.